The 32 T cell receptor beta chains below come from one sample, sequenced in a study of blood T cell repertoires in COVID-19. The data were produced by immunoSEQ multiplex PCR, yet TCRdb's version contains in-frame clones alone and is incomplete. Here the sample spans approximately 120,000 clones, 75% to 90% being singletons. Source material: peripheral blood. These receptors all stem from a woman of 80 years or more with COVID-19, enrolled during active disease.

This clone occurred once. The gene calls are TRBV1 and TRBJ2-3; the DNA was not used to check the table's D call, TRBD2. TRBV1 is a pseudogene locus. There are 19 residues in the CDR3. The CDR3 nucleotides read TGCACCAGCAGCCACCCTTCACCCGACTCTAGCGGGGGCACAGATACGCAGTATTTT. The encoded protein is CTSSHPSPDSSGGTDTQYF.

The chain links TRBV5-5 to TRBJ2-7; 10 positions match TRBD1. J was trimmed by 7 bases and V by 3 bases; bases with no gene match: 10. CDR1 SGHKS and CDR2 YYEKEE come from the germline V gene (reference sequence). This CDR3 comprises 15 residues. DNA for the CDR3: TGTGCCAGCAGCTCCTCCGGGACAGGGGCTAGGGAGCAGTACTTC. Protein: CASSSSGTGAREQYF.

This clone was observed a handful of times. CDR3 bases: TGTGCCATCTCGGCCGGGACAAGAACGTACCAAGAGACCCAGTACTTC. Its protein is CAISAGTRTYQETQYF. The chain is built from TRBV10-3 and TRBJ2-5, with a possible D match to TRBD1 (6 bases). V dropped 8 bases and J dropped 0 bases, with 19 bases sitting between them. The germline CDR1 and CDR2 sequences are ENHRY and SYGVKD. This CDR3 spans 16 amino acids.

The chain joins TRBV7-8 to TRBJ2-7; TRBD1 aligns across 7 bases. Germline V CDR1 and CDR2: SGHVS, FQNEAQ. CDR3 size: 17 residues. V lost 2 bases to trimming and J lost 4 bases; unmatched junction nucleotides: 14. The CDR3 DNA is TGTGCCAGCAGCTTAACGTTTGGCGGAGACAGGGTGTACGAGCAGTACTTC. Amino acids: CASSLTFGGDRVYEQYF.

The chain carries TRBV19 and TRBJ2-7, with D perhaps TRBD2 (6 bases). The CDR3 spans 14 residues. Germline CDR1 reads LNHDA; CDR2 reads SQIVND (reference sequence). The ends were cut back, 7 bases at V and 2 bases at J, with 15 bases in the middle. The CDR3 DNA follows: TGTGCCAGTAAACCGGGAGCAGGGACCTACGAGCAGTACTTC. It codes for CASKPGAGTYEQYF.

This chain connects TRBV6-2 or TRBV6-3 to TRBJ2-1; 12 bases match TRBD2. With V trimmed by 2 bases and J by 4 bases, 3 bases remained unmatched. Germline lookup yields CDR1 MNHEY and CDR2 SVGEGT. The CDR3 covers 16 residues. CDR3 protein: CASSYETSGRYNEQFF. The CDR3 nucleotides are TGTGCCAGCAGTTACGAGACTAGCGGGAGATACAATGAGCAGTTCTTC.

The rearrangement uses TRBV19 and TRBJ1-1; 8 bases agree with TRBD1. Germline-derived CDR1 and CDR2 are LNHDA and SQIVND (reference sequence). The CDR3 totals 13 residues. Trimming took 10 bases from V and 5 from J; bases not matched to a gene: 9. The CDR3 loop reads CATNGQGGTEAFF. As DNA, the CDR3 is TGTGCCACCAATGGACAGGGAGGGACTGAAGCTTTCTTT. The complete variable domain, with remaining parts taken from reference TRBV19 and TRBJ1-1, reads DGGITQSPKYLFRKEGQNVTLSCEQNLNHDAMYWYRQDPGQGLRLIYYSQIVNDFQKGDIAEGYSVSREKKESFPLTVTSAQKNPTAFYLCATNGQGGTEAFFGQGTRLTVV.

CDR3 coding DNA: TGTGCCAGTAGTATCGGTTCCGCGGTCAACACCGGGGAGCTGTTTTTT. Translation gives CASSIGSAVNTGELFF. This rearrangement joins TRBV19 to TRBJ2-2; D is undetermined. From germline, CDR1 is LNHDA and CDR2 SQIVND (reference sequence). There are 16 residues in the CDR3. With 3 bases removed from V and 2 bases from J, the gap between germline ends came to 13 bases.

This rearrangement joins TRBV19 to TRBJ2-5, with TRBD2 matching 16 bases. V lost 6 bases, J lost 1 base, and 14 bases stayed unmatched. Germline V gene lookup returns CDR1 LNHDA and CDR2 SQIVND (reference sequence). This CDR3 is built from 20 residues. DNA of the CDR3: TGTGCCAGTAGCAGATCCACCGGGACTAGCGGGAGGGGGGCCCAAGAGACCCAGTACTTC. Translated: CASSRSTGTSGRGAQETQYF.

The chain carries TRBV9 and TRBJ1-1; possibly TRBD1 for D (6 bases). Germline CDR1 and CDR2: SGDLS and YYNGEE. This CDR3 is 15 amino acids long. V was pared by 0 bases and J by 1 base, with 10 bases between. The CDR3 sequence is CASSVGRTENTEAFF. The CDR3 DNA reads TGTGCCAGCAGCGTAGGTCGGACAGAGAACACTGAAGCTTTCTTT.

This chain connects TRBV11-3 to TRBJ2-5; D unresolved. This CDR3 spans 13 amino acids. Germline CDR1 is SGHNT and CDR2 is YENEEA. Trimming took 5 bases from V and 4 from J, leaving 11 bases between them. The CDR3 protein is CASSLTLAETQYF. The CDR3 coding sequence is TGTGCCAGCAGCCTCACCCTGGCAGAGACCCAGTACTTC.

In this sample, this clone turned up once. The chain recombines TRBV3-1 (or the pseudogene TRBV3-2) with TRBJ2-5, with D possibly TRBD2 on 6 matching bases. Trimming cost V 6 bases and J 5 bases, with 13 bases left between them. The CDR3 is 13 residues long. CDR1 is LGHDT, CDR2 YNNKEL, per germline (reference sequence). CDR3 sequence reads: CASRGGGGETQYF. In nucleotides, the CDR3 is TGTGCCAGCAGGGGAGGTGGCGGGGAGACCCAGTACTTC.

This chain connects TRBV5-1 to TRBJ2-2; 15 bases map to TRBD2. The CDR3 length is 20 residues. V lost 3 bases and J lost 5; bases outside the gene matches: 14. Germline CDR1 and CDR2: SGHRS and YFSETQ. CDR3 in DNA: TGCGCCAGCAGCTCGAAGGGCGGACTAGCGGGAGGGGTCGGAACCGGGGAGCTGTTTTTT. Its protein is CASSSKGGLAGGVGTGELFF.

The rearrangement links TRBV5-1 to TRBJ1-6; D remains ambiguous. Germline loops: CDR1 SGHRS, CDR2 YFSETQ. The length of the CDR3 is 15 residues. Trimming left V 2 bases short and J 5 bases short, with 11 bases between. CDR3 DNA sequence: TGCGCCAGCAGCTTTGATGGCATCGATAATTCACCCCTCCACTTT. This codes for CASSFDGIDNSPLHF.

The chain links TRBV5-5 to TRBJ1-5; the match to TRBD1 covers 7 bases. The CDR3 runs to 16 residues. The V segment lost 4 bases and the J segment 2 bases; nucleotides outside the gene matches: 9. CDR1 and CDR2 (germline): SGHKS, YYEKEE (reference sequence). CDR3 nucleotide sequence: TGTGCCAGCAGCCCCCTGGCTACAGGGGGCAATCAGCCCCAGCATTTT. Its translation is CASSPLATGGNQPQHF. Looking up the rest from reference TRBV5-5 and TRBJ1-5 gives the full variable domain: DAGVTQSPTHLIKTRGQQVTLRCSPISGHKSVSWYQQVLGQGPQFIFQYYEKEERGRGNFPDRFSARQFPNYSSELNVNALLLGDSALYLCASSPLATGGNQPQHFGDGTRLSIL.

The V gene is TRBV7-9, the J gene TRBJ1-2; D not resolved. V was pared by 5 bases and J by 2 bases, with 9 bases between. CDR3 length: 13 amino acids. CDR1 is SEHNR and CDR2 is FQNEAQ in the germline V gene (reference sequence). CDR3 DNA sequence: TGTGCCAGCAGCCTTGGACTGAACTATGGCTACACCTTC. This encodes CASSLGLNYGYTF.

The V and J genes are TRBV6-5 and TRBJ1-1; TRBD1 is a possible D gene (6 bases). The CDR3 loop spans 13 amino acids. Trimming shortened V by 7 bases and J by 2 bases, and 11 bases separated the two germline ends. CDR1 and CDR2 from the germline V gene are MNHEY and SVGAGI. The CDR3, as DNA: TGTGCCAGCACGAGGGGGGGAAACACTGAAGCTTTCTTT. Amino acid sequence: CASTRGGNTEAFF.

In its sample, this clone was seen once. The V call is TRBV10-3, the J call TRBJ1-1; 7 bases agree with TRBD1. Germline values: CDR1 ENHRY, CDR2 SYGVKD. With 5 bases clipped from V and 1 base from J, the junction kept 1 base outside the gene matches. The CDR3 consists of 13 residues. CDR3 coding DNA: TGTGCCATCAGTCAGGGGGAGAACACTGAAGCTTTCTTT. Translated, it gives CAISQGENTEAFF.

The CDR3 here is CSVADIEAFF. CDR3 in DNA: TGCAGCGTCGCCGACATTGAAGCTTTCTTT. The chain combines TRBV29-1 with TRBJ1-1; no reliable D call. CDR3 length equals 10 residues. The V and J ends lost 6 bases and 7 bases respectively, with 9 bases between them. CDR1 and CDR2 (germline): SQVTM, ANQGSEA.

V usage is TRBV7-2 and J usage is TRBJ1-2, with TRBD1 as a possible D gene (5 bases). V was clipped by 0 bases and J by 3 bases, with 11 bases between them. CDR3 length: 15 residues. From germline, CDR1 is SGHTA and CDR2 FQGNSA. The DNA for the CDR3 is TGTGCCAGCAGCTTAGCGTGGGGCGCAGACTATGGCTACACCTTC. Protein sequence: CASSLAWGADYGYTF.

The chain uses TRBV5-6 and TRBJ2-7; 11 bases agree with TRBD1. The germline V gene has CDR1 SGHDT and CDR2 YYEEEE. The ends lost 5 bases at V and 3 bases at J; junction bases unmatched: 10. The CDR3 has 16 amino acids. The CDR3 DNA follows: TGTGCCAGCAGTGGGTTTGGACAGGGGGCGAGCTACGAGCAGTACTTC. Encoded protein: CASSGFGQGASYEQYF. The entire variable domain, with the rest obtained from reference TRBV5-6 and TRBJ2-7, is as follows: DAGVTQSPTHLIKTRGQQVTLRCSPKSGHDTVSWYQQALGQGPQFIFQYYEEEERQRGNFPDRFSGHQFPNYSSELNVNALLLGDSALYLCASSGFGQGASYEQYFGPGTRLTVT.

This chain uses TRBV21-1 with TRBJ1-1. TRBV21-1 is a known pseudogene. The CDR3 has 15 residues. The CDR3 loop reads CASSKLGGARTEAFF. The CDR3 DNA sequence: TGTGCCAGCAGCAAATTAGGGGGGGCGCGCACTGAAGCTTTCTTT.

The J gene is TRBJ2-3, the V gene TRBV27; TRBD2 matches at 8 bases. J lost 5 bases, V lost 6 bases, and 13 bases had no gene match. Looked up from germline, CDR1 is MNHEY and CDR2 is SMNVEV (reference sequence). There are 16 residues in the CDR3. In nucleotides, the CDR3 is TGTGCCAGCAGGGCCTTAGGAGCGGGAGCGGTAGATACGCAGTATTTT. This translates into CASRALGAGAVDTQYF.

J is TRBJ2-7 and V is TRBV7-9; D perhaps matches TRBD2 (6 bases). CDR1 SEHNR and CDR2 FQNEAQ come from the germline V gene (reference sequence). The CDR3 runs 15 residues. V was pared by 3 bases and J by 0 bases, with 12 bases between. DNA of the CDR3: TGTGCCAGCAGCTTTACCGAGGGAGGCTCCTACGAGCAGTACTTC. This encodes CASSFTEGGSYEQYF.

This clone showed up just once. The chain is built from TRBV5-4 and TRBJ1-6, with 7 bases that match TRBD1. CDR3 length: 15 residues. V lost 7 bases and J lost 0; bases outside the gene matches: 4. CDR1 is SGHNT, CDR2 YYREEE, per germline (reference sequence). CDR3 region: CASQDRSSYNSPLHF. The CDR3 DNA reads as TGTGCCAGCCAGGACAGGAGCTCCTATAATTCACCCCTCCACTTT.

The chain employs TRBV19 and TRBJ2-1, with TRBD2 matching over 9 bases. With V trimmed by 3 bases and J by 1 base, 4 bases remained unmatched. The CDR3 is 16 amino acids. Per the germline V gene, CDR1 is LNHDA and CDR2 is SQIVND (reference sequence). DNA for the CDR3: TGTGCCAGTAGTATCTACGCGGGAGGGTCCTACAATGAGCAGTTCTTC. Protein sequence: CASSIYAGGSYNEQFF.

V and J are TRBV5-4 and TRBJ2-2, with TRBD1 as a possible D gene (5 bases). The V end lost 7 bases, the J end lost 3 bases, and 16 bases lay between the germline ends. The CDR3 has 15 amino acids. Germline V gene sequence: CDR1 SGHNT, CDR2 YYREEE (reference sequence). The CDR3 bases are TGTGCCAGCTCTCCCCTGGGGCGCGACACCGGGGAGCTGTTTTTT. It yields the protein CASSPLGRDTGELFF.

The genes are TRBV5-1 and TRBJ1-1; D unclear. This CDR3 spans 14 amino acids. The germline V gene has CDR1 SGHRS and CDR2 YFSETQ. V dropped 4 bases and J dropped 3 bases, with 13 bases sitting between them. In DNA form, the CDR3 reads TGCGCCAGCAGCCCTGGCTCCCTAGACACTGAAGCTTTCTTT. Its translation is CASSPGSLDTEAFF. Based on the CDR3 plus reference TRBV5-1 and TRBJ1-1, the full variable domain is KAGVTQTPRYLIKTRGQQVTLSCSPISGHRSVSWYQQTPGQGLQFLFEYFSETQRNKGNFPGRFSGRQFSNSRSEMNVSTLELGDSALYLCASSPGSLDTEAFFGQGTRLTVV.

V usage is TRBV7-5 and J usage is TRBJ2-2; TRBD1, the table's D call, was not compared with the DNA. TRBV7-5 is marked as a pseudogene. There are 14 residues in the CDR3. CDR3 loop: CARSSTGLGGELFF. CDR3 DNA: TGTGCCAGAAGCTCGACAGGGCTTGGGGGGGAGCTGTTTTTT.

V usage is TRBV28 and J usage is TRBJ2-5; TRBD1 is a possible D gene (6 bases). The germline CDR1 and CDR2 sequences are MDHEN and SYDVKM. This CDR3 has 16 residues. V lost 8 bases and J lost 3, with 22 bases in between. The CDR3 bases are TGTGCCAGCGAGCCATCATTGGGGGCAGGGGAAGAGACCCAGTACTTC. Translation: CASEPSLGAGEETQYF.

This clone showed up just a few times. The chain links TRBV6-5 to TRBJ1-1; 8 positions agree with TRBD1. The CDR3 length is 12 residues. Unmatched junction bases numbered 5, after V lost 5 bases and J lost 9 bases. The germline V gene encodes CDR1 MNHEY and CDR2 SVGAGI. Written as DNA, the CDR3 is TGTGCCAGCAGTACCAACAGGGGGAAAGCTTTCTTT. Amino acid sequence: CASSTNRGKAFF.

The chain is built from TRBV5-1 and TRBJ1-2, with TRBD1 as a possible D gene (5 bases). The ends were cut back, 3 bases at V and 3 bases at J, with 15 bases in the middle. This CDR3 spans 15 amino acids. From germline, CDR1 is SGHRS and CDR2 YFSETQ. This CDR3 reads CASSSNPRGDYGYTF. DNA for the CDR3: TGCGCCAGCAGCTCGAACCCACGGGGGGACTATGGCTACACCTTC.